This TCR beta chain derives from a study of preoperative IRX-2 immunotherapy in early breast cancer. Indicated treatment: preoperative locoregional IRX-2 cytokine immunotherapy. Preoperative locoregional IRX-2 cytokine immunotherapy was tested in the phase Ib source study. The repertoire was sequenced with immunoSEQ multiplex PCR; TCRdb's copy has only in-frame clones and lacks some. The table records roughly 43,000 clones, about 95% of them present only once. Germline V gene sequence: CDR1 LGHNA, CDR2 YSLEER. The CDR3 extends over 14 amino acids. V dropped 1 base and J dropped 2 bases, with 7 bases sitting between them. In this sample, this clone turned up once.

The V gene is TRBV4-3, the J gene TRBJ2-3; D is undetermined. Sequencing was performed on tumor tissue, taken after IRX-2 immunotherapy. This TCR derives from a human donor with breast cancer. Here the CDR3 reads CASSQVDVTDTQYF. In nucleotides, the CDR3 is TGCGCCAGCAGCCAAGTAGACGTCACAGATACGCAGTATTTT.